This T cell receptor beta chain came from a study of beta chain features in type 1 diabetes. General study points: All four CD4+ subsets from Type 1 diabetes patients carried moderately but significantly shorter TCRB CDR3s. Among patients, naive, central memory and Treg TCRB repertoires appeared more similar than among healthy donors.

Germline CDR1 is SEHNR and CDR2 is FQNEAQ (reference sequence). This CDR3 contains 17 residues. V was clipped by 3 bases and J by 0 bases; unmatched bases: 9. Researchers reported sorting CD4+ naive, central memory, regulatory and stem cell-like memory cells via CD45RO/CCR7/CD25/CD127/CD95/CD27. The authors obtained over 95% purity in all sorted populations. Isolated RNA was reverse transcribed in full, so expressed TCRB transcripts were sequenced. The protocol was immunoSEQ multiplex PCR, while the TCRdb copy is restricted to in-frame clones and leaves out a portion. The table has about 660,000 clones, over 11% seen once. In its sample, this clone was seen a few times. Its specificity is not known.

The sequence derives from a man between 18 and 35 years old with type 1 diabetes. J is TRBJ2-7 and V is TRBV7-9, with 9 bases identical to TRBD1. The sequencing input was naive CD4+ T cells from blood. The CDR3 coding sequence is TGTGCCAGCAGCTTTAGACTAGGACAGGGGAGCTCCTACGAGCAGTACTTC. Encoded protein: CASSFRLGQGSSYEQYF.